The sequence of this T cell receptor beta chain was determined in a study of T cell responses to AZD1222 COVID-19 vaccine. Regarding the study as a whole: Epitopes outside B.1.351 and B.1.1.7 mutated regions reportedly drew nearly half of spike TCRs. In all cases, repertoires were sampled only after the peak T cell response. Donor demographics were predominantly white British with a female majority; clonal diversity may be underestimated.

Germline lookup yields CDR1 SEHNR and CDR2 FQNEAQ (reference sequence). This CDR3 region has 11 residues. Trimming pared 5 bases from V and 4 bases from J, leaving 5 bases between. As to this clone: Antigen: not known.

Assay used: immunoSEQ multiplex PCR; TCRdb lists only in-frame clones, some missing. The sample lists tens of thousands of clones, roughly nine tenths occurring once. The sample consisted of peripheral blood, taken on day 0 of AZD1222 vaccination. J is TRBJ2-5 and V is TRBV7-9; D ambiguous. This TCR was recovered from an adult in good health. The CDR3 bases are TGTGCCAGCAGCCCCACAGAGACCCAGTACTTC. It is translated as CASSPTETQYF.